This T cell receptor (beta chain) was obtained from a study of regulatory T cells in long-lasting Graves disease. Looking at the study overall: Newly diagnosed Graves' patients had taken antithyroid drugs under 3 months. Study-wide results and caveats: Reduced TCR diversity was observed in persistent Graves' patients versus newly diagnosed patients. Persistent patients had more shared public clonotypes (about 2,800) than new patients (about 1,000).

Time point of the sample: newly diagnosed GD, antithyroid drugs for less than 3 months. Extracted PBMC RNA gave rise to the TCR library. V gave up 2 bases and J gave up 3 bases, with 20 bases separating them. The germline V gene encodes CDR1 MDHEN and CDR2 SYDVKM. The CDR3 is 17 residues long. Arm-PCR with iRepertoire HTBI primers amplified the CDR3 regions for these TCR beta libraries. TCRdb re-called the multiplex PCR reads through MiXCR, storing one row per CDR3 protein. The profile shows about 210,000 distinct CDR3 sequences, roughly 18% of them singletons. This clonotype was detected many times. Its matching antigen is unknown. Another study also made use of these data, one on T cells in Graves' hyperthyroidism and ophthalmopathy. From that study: Those with hyperthyroidism were 18 to 65 years old, newly diagnosed, and ill for under 2 months.

Material: peripheral blood mononuclear cells (PBMCs), obtained at new diagnosis, from a patient treated with antithyroid drugs. The origin of this receptor is a woman younger than 45 with Graves disease. The gene calls are TRBV28 and TRBJ2-7, with D perhaps TRBD2 (6 bases). The CDR3: CASSLRPWGLNVYEQYF. CDR3 bases: TGTGCCAGCAGTTTACGGCCCTGGGGACTCAACGTCTACGAGCAGTACTTC.